What follows are 6 T cell receptor beta chains derived from one specimen sequenced in a study of blood T cell repertoires in COVID-19. TCRdb's copy holds only in-frame clones and misses some; the assay was immunoSEQ multiplex PCR. The sample carries 120,000 to 150,000 clones, around 85% recorded once. Sequenced sample: peripheral blood. The receptors shown here come from a woman in her thirties or forties with active or convalescent COVID-19.

This clone has just a few counts. This rearrangement joins TRBV11-2 to TRBJ2-7; D ambiguous. CDR1 is SGHAT, CDR2 FQNNGV, per germline. V was clipped by 0 bases and J by 3 bases, with 15 bases between them. The CDR3 runs to 16 residues. CDR3 DNA sequence: TGTGCCAGCAGCTTAGATGCCCAGGCTGTAGTCTACGAGCAGTACTTC. It yields the protein CASSLDAQAVVYEQYF.

This rearrangement joins TRBV10-3 to TRBJ2-5; 14 bases are a match to TRBD2. Trimming took 4 bases from V and 1 from J; bases not matched to a gene: 8. The germline CDR1 and CDR2 sequences are ENHRY and SYGVKD. This CDR3 has 18 amino acids. For the CDR3, the DNA is TGTGCCATCAGTGGAAGACTAGCGGGGGGGGTACCCCAAGAGACCCAGTACTTC. It encodes CAISGRLAGGVPQETQYF.

In its sample, this clone was seen a few times. The chain has TRBV2 and TRBJ1-1, with D perhaps matching TRBD1 (6 bases). Germline CDR1 is SNHLY and CDR2 is FYNNEI. Trimming removed 5 bases from V and 6 bases from J, with 16 bases in between. This CDR3 is built from 14 residues. The CDR3 here is CASSTNRVSSEAFF. In DNA, the CDR3 is TGTGCCAGCAGTACTAACAGGGTGAGCTCTGAAGCTTTCTTT. Supplemented by reference TRBV2 and TRBJ1-1, the full variable domain reads EPEVTQTPSHQVTQMGQEVILRCVPISNHLYFYWYRQILGQKVEFLVSFYNNEISEKSEIFDDQFSVERPDGSNFTLKIRSTKLEDSAMYFCASSTNRVSSEAFFGQGTRLTVV.

This chain connects TRBV28 to TRBJ2-2; 15 bases match TRBD2. The CDR3 is 17 residues long. CDR1 MDHEN and CDR2 SYDVKM come from the germline V gene. V lost 4 bases, J lost 2 bases, and 2 bases stayed unmatched. The DNA for the CDR3 is TGTGCCAGCAGTTCGGGACTAGCGGGGGGAAACACCGGGGAGCTGTTTTTT. Protein: CASSSGLAGGNTGELFF. Based on the CDR3 plus reference TRBV28 and TRBJ2-2, the full variable domain is DVKVTQSSRYLVKRTGEKVFLECVQDMDHENMFWYRQDPGLGLRLIYFSYDVKMKEKGDIPEGYSVSREKKERFSLILESASTNQTSMYLCASSSGLAGGNTGELFFGEGSRLTVL.

This chain uses TRBV6-5 with TRBJ2-2; 7 bases line up with TRBD1. Looked up from germline, CDR1 is MNHEY and CDR2 is SVGAGI. After removal of 0 bases from V and 6 bases from J, the junction contained 4 bases not matched to a gene. This CDR3 region has 15 residues. The CDR3 nucleotides read TGTGCCAGCAGTTACTCTACAGGGGAAGCCGGGGAGCTGTTTTTT. Encoded protein: CASSYSTGEAGELFF.

The chain uses TRBV28 and TRBJ1-1; 7 bases map to TRBD1. The CDR3 consists of 17 residues. After removal of 4 bases from V and 0 bases from J, the junction contained 11 bases not matched to a gene. The germline V gene has CDR1 MDHEN and CDR2 SYDVKM. The CDR3 DNA reads as TGTGCCAGCAGTTGGGAAACAGGGGCCCTCATGAACACTGAAGCTTTCTTT. Translation gives CASSWETGALMNTEAFF.